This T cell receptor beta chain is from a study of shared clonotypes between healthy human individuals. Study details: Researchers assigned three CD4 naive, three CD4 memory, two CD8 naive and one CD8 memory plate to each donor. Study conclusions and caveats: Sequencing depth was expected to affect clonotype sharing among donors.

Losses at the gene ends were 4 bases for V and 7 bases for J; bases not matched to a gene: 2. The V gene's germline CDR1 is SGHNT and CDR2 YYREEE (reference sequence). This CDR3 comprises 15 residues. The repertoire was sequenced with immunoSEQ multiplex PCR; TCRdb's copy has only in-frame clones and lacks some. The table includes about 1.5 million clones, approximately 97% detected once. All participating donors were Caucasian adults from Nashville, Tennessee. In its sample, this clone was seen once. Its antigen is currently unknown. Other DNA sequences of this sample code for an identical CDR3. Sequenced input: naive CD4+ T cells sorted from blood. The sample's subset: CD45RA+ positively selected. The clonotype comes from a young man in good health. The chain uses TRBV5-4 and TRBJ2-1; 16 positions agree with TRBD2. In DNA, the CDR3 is TGTGCCAGCAGCGCGGGACTAGCGGGAGGGAATGAGCAGTTCTTC. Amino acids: CASSAGLAGGNEQFF.